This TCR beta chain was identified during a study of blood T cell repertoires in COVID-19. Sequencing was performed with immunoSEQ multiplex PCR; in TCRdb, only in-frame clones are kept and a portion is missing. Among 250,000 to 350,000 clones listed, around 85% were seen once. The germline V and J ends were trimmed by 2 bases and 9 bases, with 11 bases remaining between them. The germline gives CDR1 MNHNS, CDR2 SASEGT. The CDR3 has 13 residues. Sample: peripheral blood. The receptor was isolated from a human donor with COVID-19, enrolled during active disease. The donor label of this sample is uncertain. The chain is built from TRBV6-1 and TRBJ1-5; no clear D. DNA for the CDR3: TGTGCCAGCAGTGAATTGGGCCAGACGCCCCAGCATTTT. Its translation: CASSELGQTPQHF.